Shown below are 22 T cell receptor beta chains from a single sample sequenced in a study of cytomegalovirus exposure and HLA in healthy donors. PCR involved 60 Vbeta and 13 Jbeta primers. Clones were sequenced by immunoSEQ multiplex PCR, and TCRdb holds only the in-frame ones, with some missing. The sample has around 110,000 clones, around 83% seen once; the top ten hold about a fifth. Material: PBMCs. All receptors come from a man younger than 40 in good health and CMV-seropositive.

V and J are TRBV2 and TRBJ2-7, with 9 bases matching TRBD1. V shed 6 bases and J 0 bases; nucleotides not matched to a gene: 6. The CDR3 consists of 15 residues. Germline lookup yields CDR1 SNHLY and CDR2 FYNNEI. The CDR3 region is CASREGQGISYEQYV. The CDR3 nucleotides are TGTGCCAGCAGAGAGGGACAGGGAATCTCCTACGAGCAGTACGTC.

V gene TRBV25-1 combines with J gene TRBJ1-1, with D unresolved. This CDR3 contains 14 residues. V lost 4 bases and J 3 bases, leaving 12 bases between the germline ends. CDR1 is MGHDK and CDR2 is SYGVNS in the germline V gene. The CDR3: CASSASPEYTEAFF. The CDR3, as DNA: TGTGCCAGCAGTGCATCCCCCGAGTACACTGAAGCTTTCTTT.

J is TRBJ1-5 and V is TRBV4-2; weak D call: TRBD1 (5 bases). The germline gives CDR1 LGHNA, CDR2 YNFKEQ. The CDR3 loop spans 15 amino acids. V was pared by 1 base and J by 3 bases, with 10 bases between. CDR3 protein: CASSQGGGDNQPQHF. CDR3 sequence (DNA): TGTGCCAGCAGCCAAGGAGGAGGGGACAATCAGCCCCAGCATTTT.

The chain couples TRBV9 to TRBJ2-1; TRBD1 is a possible D gene (6 bases). The CDR3 spans 14 residues. Germline V gene lookup returns CDR1 SGDLS and CDR2 YYNGEE. Trimming shortened V by 0 bases and J by 9 bases, and 13 bases separated the two germline ends. CDR3 amino acids: CASSVVGTRSEQFF. As DNA, the CDR3 is TGTGCCAGCAGCGTAGTAGGGACAAGGAGTGAGCAGTTCTTC.

V is TRBV5-1 and J is TRBJ2-3; D possibly corresponds to TRBD1 (6 bases). The CDR3 contains 16 residues. CDR1 and CDR2 from the germline V gene are SGHRS and YFSETQ. The V gene lost 4 bases and the J gene lost 5 bases, with 20 bases spanning the gap. The CDR3 DNA sequence: TGCGCCAGCAGCATACGGGACACCCAAACGCGAGATACGCAGTATTTT. Translating gives CASSIRDTQTRDTQYF.

J is TRBJ1-6 and V is TRBV2; D not resolved. The V end lost 4 bases, the J end lost 8 bases, and 12 bases lay between the germline ends. The CDR3 is 14 amino acids. The germline V gene has CDR1 SNHLY and CDR2 FYNNEI. The DNA of the CDR3 is TGTGCCAGCAGTGTGGAGGTTCGGGATTCACCCCTCCACTTT. Amino acid sequence: CASSVEVRDSPLHF.

This clone was seen a single time. The chain is built from TRBV9 and TRBJ2-4; TRBD2 aligns across 9 bases. CDR1 and CDR2 (germline): SGDLS, YYNGEE. V lost 3 bases to trimming and J lost 0 bases; unmatched junction nucleotides: 13. This CDR3 spans 19 amino acids. The DNA of the CDR3 is TGTGCCAGCAGCGCGGGTAGCGGGAGTCCCTCCCTAGCCAAAAACATTCAGTACTTC. Translating gives CASSAGSGSPSLAKNIQYF.

The V call is TRBV5-6, the J call TRBJ2-1; D may be TRBD1 (6 bases). The V end was cut by 4 bases, the J end by 0 bases, with 11 bases between. Germline V gene data show CDR1 as SGHDT and CDR2 as YYEEEE. The CDR3 runs 15 residues. The CDR3 here is CASSDDRYSYNEQFF. The DNA for the CDR3 is TGTGCCAGCAGCGATGACAGGTACTCCTACAATGAGCAGTTCTTC.

The chain joins TRBV9 to TRBJ2-1; 10 nucleotides agree with TRBD2. Trimming cost V 3 bases and J 5 bases; bases outside gene matches: 26. This CDR3 contains 22 residues. Per the germline V gene, CDR1 is SGDLS and CDR2 is YYNGEE. CDR3 sequence reads: CASSEWPLLQDILLAGNNEQFF. The CDR3 DNA reads as TGTGCCAGCAGCGAGTGGCCCCTCCTGCAGGATATCTTACTAGCGGGAAACAATGAGCAGTTCTTC.

The gene calls are TRBV4-2 and TRBJ2-2; possibly TRBD1 for D (5 bases). Germline loops: CDR1 LGHNA, CDR2 YNFKEQ. The CDR3 is made up of 17 amino acids. Trimming removed 0 bases at V and 4 bases at J, with 15 bases between. The DNA for the CDR3 is TGTGCCAGCAGCCAAGATTTTAAGGGGTCGGGCACCGGGGAGCTGTTTTTT. Translated, it gives CASSQDFKGSGTGELFF.

This clone was observed once. The chain couples TRBV5-4 to TRBJ2-3; D perhaps matches TRBD2 (5 bases). CDR1 and CDR2 from the germline V gene are SGHNT and YYREEE (reference sequence). The CDR3 has 14 amino acids. Trimming took 1 base from V and 3 from J, leaving 9 bases between them. The chain's CDR3 is CASSLYPGTDTQYF. The CDR3 DNA reads TGTGCCAGCAGCTTGTACCCGGGAACAGATACGCAGTATTTT.

This clone was observed a handful of times. The chain uses TRBV19 and TRBJ2-3, with 7 bases that match TRBD2. The CDR3 is 15 residues long. The J segment lost 1 base and the V segment lost 3 bases, leaving 4 bases of the junction unmatched. Germline V gene lookup returns CDR1 LNHDA and CDR2 SQIVND (reference sequence). The CDR3: CASSMGLAGTDTQYF. The DNA for the CDR3 is TGTGCCAGTAGTATGGGCCTAGCGGGCACAGATACGCAGTATTTT.

The chain employs TRBV6-5 and TRBJ1-5, with D possibly matching TRBD1 (5 bases). The length of the CDR3 is 13 residues. Looked up from germline, CDR1 is MNHEY and CDR2 is SVGAGI. The CDR3 loop is CVPAEGRGQPQHF. Here the CDR3 DNA reads TGTGTTCCGGCGGAGGGGCGCGGGCAGCCCCAGCATTTT.

This clone was observed a few times. The rearrangement links TRBV25-1 to TRBJ1-6, with 10 bases matching TRBD1. This CDR3 contains 16 residues. CDR1 is MGHDK and CDR2 is SYGVNS in the germline V gene. With V trimmed by 4 bases and J by 7 bases, 7 bases remained unmatched. CDR3 amino acids: CASSGPGQGPNSPLHF. CDR3 DNA sequence: TGTGCCAGCAGTGGCCCGGGACAGGGGCCAAATTCACCCCTCCACTTT.

The gene calls are TRBV2 and TRBJ2-1; 9 bases fit TRBD2. CDR1 is SNHLY and CDR2 is FYNNEI in the germline V gene. With V trimmed by 4 bases and J by 5 bases, 6 bases remained unmatched. The CDR3 is 15 residues long. CDR3 region: CASSVLAGGDNEQFF. Written as DNA, the CDR3 is TGTGCCAGCAGTGTTCTTGCGGGGGGGGACAATGAGCAGTTCTTC.

The sample holds a few counts of this clone. The chain couples TRBV29-1 to TRBJ2-3; TRBD1 aligns across 8 bases. J lost 2 bases, V lost 8 bases, and 12 bases had no gene match. CDR1 is SQVTM, CDR2 ANQGSEA, per germline. This CDR3 is 15 amino acids long. This CDR3 is CSIRSDREYTDTQYF. As DNA, the CDR3 is TGCAGCATTCGTTCGGACAGGGAGTACACAGATACGCAGTATTTT.

The rearrangement joins TRBV10-3 to TRBJ2-3; 7 bases are shared with TRBD2. Germline V gene lookup returns CDR1 ENHRY and CDR2 SYGVKD. This CDR3 is built from 15 residues. The junction had 3 bases not matched to a gene; V was cut back by 2 bases and J by 1 base. The CDR3 DNA reads TGTGCCATCAGTGAGGGACTAGGTGGCACAGATACGCAGTATTTT. It translates to CAISEGLGGTDTQYF.

This clone was picked up one time. The chain uses TRBV6-1 and TRBJ1-2; 9 bases fit TRBD1. The CDR3 runs 15 residues. CDR1 is MNHNS and CDR2 is SASEGT in the germline V gene. The V segment lost 1 base and the J segment 5 bases; nucleotides outside the gene matches: 5. CDR3 region: CASSEGGQGEYGYTF. CDR3 in DNA: TGTGCCAGCAGTGAAGGGGGACAGGGAGAGTATGGCTACACCTTC.

The J gene is TRBJ2-1, the V gene TRBV7-2, with 8 positions matching TRBD2. Germline lookup yields CDR1 SGHTA and CDR2 FQGNSA. This CDR3 has 15 amino acids. V lost 3 bases to trimming and J lost 2 bases; unmatched junction nucleotides: 3. DNA for the CDR3: TGTGCCAGCAGCTTTCGGGGGGGGCCCTACAATGAGCAGTTCTTC. As protein: CASSFRGGPYNEQFF. Together with reference TRBV7-2 and TRBJ2-1, the CDR3 gives the full variable domain: GAGVSQSPSNKVTEKGKDVELRCDPISGHTALYWYRQSLGQGLEFLIYFQGNSAPDKSGLPSDRFSAERTGGSVSTLTIQRTQQEDSAVYLCASSFRGGPYNEQFFGPGTRLTVL.

The chain links TRBV5-1 to TRBJ1-3; 7 bases align to TRBD1. Germline lookup yields CDR1 SGHRS and CDR2 YFSETQ. The length of the CDR3 is 17 residues. J gave up 4 bases and V 1 base, and 11 bases lay outside the gene matches. Here the CDR3 reads CASSLNSQGLGGNTIYF. The CDR3 DNA is TGCGCCAGCAGCTTGAATTCACAGGGGTTGGGAGGAAACACCATATATTTT. Variable domain in full (rest from reference TRBV5-1 and TRBJ1-3): KAGVTQTPRYLIKTRGQQVTLSCSPISGHRSVSWYQQTPGQGLQFLFEYFSETQRNKGNFPGRFSGRQFSNSRSEMNVSTLELGDSALYLCASSLNSQGLGGNTIYFGEGSWLTVV.

J is TRBJ2-1 and V is TRBV10-3; 13 positions agree with TRBD2. This CDR3 has 17 residues. Per germline, CDR1 ENHRY and CDR2 SYGVKD. The V gene end was trimmed by 1 base and the J gene end by 5 bases; junction bases not matched to a gene: 5. The CDR3 DNA sequence: TGTGCCATCAGTGAGTTGCGGACTAGCGGGAGCAACAATGAGCAGTTCTTC. It is translated as CAISELRTSGSNNEQFF.

This chain joins TRBV29-1 and TRBJ1-2; 7 bases fit TRBD1. Germline V lookup: CDR1 SQVTM, CDR2 ANQGSEA. The CDR3 sequence is 18 residues long. The CDR3 reads CVTRTPYTGSDRDGGYTF. The CDR3 DNA sequence: TGCGTCACCCGCACCCCTTATACCGGAAGCGACAGGGACGGTGGCTACACCTTC.